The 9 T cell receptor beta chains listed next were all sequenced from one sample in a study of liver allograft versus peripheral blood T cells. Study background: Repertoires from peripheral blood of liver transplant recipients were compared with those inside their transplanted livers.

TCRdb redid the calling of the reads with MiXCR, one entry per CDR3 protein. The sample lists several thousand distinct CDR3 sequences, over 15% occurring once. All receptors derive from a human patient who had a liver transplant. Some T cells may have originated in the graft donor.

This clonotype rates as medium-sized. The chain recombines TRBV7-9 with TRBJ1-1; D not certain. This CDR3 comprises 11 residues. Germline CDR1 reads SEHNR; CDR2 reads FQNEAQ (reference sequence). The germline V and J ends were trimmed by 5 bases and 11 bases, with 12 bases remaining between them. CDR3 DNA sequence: TGTGCCAGCAGCCCCAGAAAGAAGGCTTTCTTT. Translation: CASSPRKKAFF.

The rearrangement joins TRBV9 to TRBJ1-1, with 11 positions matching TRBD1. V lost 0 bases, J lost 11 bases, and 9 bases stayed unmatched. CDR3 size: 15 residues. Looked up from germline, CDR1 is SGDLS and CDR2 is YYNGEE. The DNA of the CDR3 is TGTGCCAGCAGCGTAGAGGGGACAGGGGGTCGGAAGGCTTTCTTT. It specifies CASSVEGTGGRKAFF.

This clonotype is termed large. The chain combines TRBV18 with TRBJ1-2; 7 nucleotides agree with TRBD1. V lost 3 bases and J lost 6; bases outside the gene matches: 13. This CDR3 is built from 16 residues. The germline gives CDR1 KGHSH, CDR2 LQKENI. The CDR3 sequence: CASSPPSRQGGDGYTF. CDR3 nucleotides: TGTGCCAGCTCACCCCCATCCCGACAGGGCGGGGATGGCTACACCTTC. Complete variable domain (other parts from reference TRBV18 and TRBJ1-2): NAGVMQNPRHLVRRRGQEARLRCSPMKGHSHVYWYRQLPEEGLKFMVYLQKENIIDESGMPKERFSAEFPKEGPSILRIQQVVRGDSAAYFCASSPPSRQGGDGYTFGSGTRLTVV.

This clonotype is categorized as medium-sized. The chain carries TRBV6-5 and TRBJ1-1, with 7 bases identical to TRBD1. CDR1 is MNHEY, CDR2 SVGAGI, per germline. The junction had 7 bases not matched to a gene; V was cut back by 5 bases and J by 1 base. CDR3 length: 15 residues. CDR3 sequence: CASSIPGQTNTEAFF. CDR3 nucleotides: TGTGCCAGCAGTATTCCGGGACAGACGAACACTGAAGCTTTCTTT.

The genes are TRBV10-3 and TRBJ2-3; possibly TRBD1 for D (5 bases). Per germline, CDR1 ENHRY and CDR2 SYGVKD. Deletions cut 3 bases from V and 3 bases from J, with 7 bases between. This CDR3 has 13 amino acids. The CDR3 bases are TGTGCCATCAGTGATCAGGGAACAGATACGCAGTATTTT. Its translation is CAISDQGTDTQYF.

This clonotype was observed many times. CDR3 residues: CASSSRTGGPTEAFF. The CDR3 coding sequence is TGTGCCAGCAGCAGCCGGACAGGGGGCCCTACTGAAGCTTTCTTT. The V call is TRBV7-9, the J call TRBJ1-1; 11 bases map to TRBD1. Germline V gene sequence: CDR1 SEHNR, CDR2 FQNEAQ (reference sequence). The CDR3 is made up of 15 amino acids. Trimming cost V 5 bases and J 5 bases; bases outside gene matches: 7.

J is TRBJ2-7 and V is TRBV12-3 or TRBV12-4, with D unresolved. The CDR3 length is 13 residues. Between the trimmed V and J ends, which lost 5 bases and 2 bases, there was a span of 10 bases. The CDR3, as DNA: TGTGCCAGCAGTATACGGGCGGCCTACGAGCAGTACTTC. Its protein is CASSIRAAYEQYF.

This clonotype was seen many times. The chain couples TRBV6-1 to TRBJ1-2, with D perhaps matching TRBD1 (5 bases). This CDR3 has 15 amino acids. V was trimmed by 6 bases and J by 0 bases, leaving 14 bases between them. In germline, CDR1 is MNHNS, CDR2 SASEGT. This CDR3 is CASSLGGPANYGYTF. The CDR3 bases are TGTGCCAGCAGCCTTGGGGGACCAGCTAACTATGGCTACACCTTC.

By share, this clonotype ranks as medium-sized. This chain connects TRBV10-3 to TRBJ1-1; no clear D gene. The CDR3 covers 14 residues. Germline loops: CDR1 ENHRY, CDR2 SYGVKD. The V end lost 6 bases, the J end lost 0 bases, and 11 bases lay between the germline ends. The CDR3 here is CAIRALEMNTEAFF. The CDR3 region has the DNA TGTGCCATCAGGGCCTTAGAGATGAACACTGAAGCTTTCTTT.